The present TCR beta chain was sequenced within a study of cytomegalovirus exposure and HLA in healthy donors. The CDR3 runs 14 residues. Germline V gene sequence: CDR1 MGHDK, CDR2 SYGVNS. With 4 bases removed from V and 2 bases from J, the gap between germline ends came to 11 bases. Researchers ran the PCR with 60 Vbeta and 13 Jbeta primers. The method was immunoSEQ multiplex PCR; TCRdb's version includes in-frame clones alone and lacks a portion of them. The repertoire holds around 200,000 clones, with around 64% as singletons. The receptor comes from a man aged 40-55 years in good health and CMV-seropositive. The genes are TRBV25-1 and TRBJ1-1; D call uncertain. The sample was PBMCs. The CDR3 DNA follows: TGTGCCAGCAGTGGACTATTTCCAAACACTGAAGCTTTCTTT. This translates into CASSGLFPNTEAFF. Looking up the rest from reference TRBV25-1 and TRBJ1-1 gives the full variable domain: EADIYQTPRYLVIGTGKKITLECSQTMGHDKMYWYQQDPGMELHLIHYSYGVNSTEKGDLSSESTVSRIRTEHFPLTLESARPSHTSQYLCASSGLFPNTEAFFGQGTRLTVV.